This entry features one T cell receptor (beta chain) sequence. The data belong to a study of radiotherapy plus CTLA-4 blockade in lung cancer. Here immunoSEQ multiplex PCR was the method, and the copy in TCRdb shows in-frame clones only, minus some. This sample has 45,000 to 55,000 clones, with 86% found just once. The CDR3 totals 11 residues. V was shortened by 5 bases and J by 4 bases, with 4 bases between the two germline ends. Germline lookup yields CDR1 SGHTA and CDR2 FQGTGA. The sequencing used peripheral blood, collected from a patient treated with radiotherapy plus ipilimumab. The V call is TRBV7-3, the J call TRBJ2-3; D unclear. The clonotype originates from a human donor with non-small cell lung cancer that progressed on radiotherapy plus ipilimumab. Some clones in this sample may be carry-over from other donors' samples. This chain's CDR3 is CASSLSDTQYF. As DNA, the CDR3 is TGTGCCAGCAGCCTCTCAGATACGCAGTATTTT.